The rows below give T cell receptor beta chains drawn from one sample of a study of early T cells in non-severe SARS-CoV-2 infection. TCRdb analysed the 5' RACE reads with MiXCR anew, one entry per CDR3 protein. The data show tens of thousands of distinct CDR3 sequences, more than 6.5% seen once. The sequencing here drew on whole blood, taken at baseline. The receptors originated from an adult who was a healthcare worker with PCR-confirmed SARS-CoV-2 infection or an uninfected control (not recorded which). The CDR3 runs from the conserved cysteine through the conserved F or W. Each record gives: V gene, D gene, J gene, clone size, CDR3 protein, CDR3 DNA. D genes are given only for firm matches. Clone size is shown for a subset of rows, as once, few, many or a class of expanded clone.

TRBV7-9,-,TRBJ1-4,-,CASSPQGSTNEKLFF,TGTGCCAGCAGCCCCCAGGGGTCGACTAATGAAAAACTGTTTTTT
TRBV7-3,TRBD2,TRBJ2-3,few,CASSPIAGGPADTQYF,TGTGCCAGCAGCCCGATAGCGGGGGGCCCCGCAGATACGCAGTATTTT
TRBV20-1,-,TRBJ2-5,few,CSARARSGQETQYF,TGCAGTGCTAGAGCGCGAAGTGGGCAAGAGACCCAGTACTTC
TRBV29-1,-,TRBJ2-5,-,CSVDRGAIQTQYF,TGCAGCGTTGACAGGGGAGCGATTCAGACCCAGTACTTC
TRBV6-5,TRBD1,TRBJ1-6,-,CASSYSPTGVSHSPLHF,TGTGCCAGCAGTTACTCTCCGACAGGGGTGTCCCATTCACCCCTCCACTTT
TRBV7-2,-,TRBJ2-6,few,CASSLQGWDSGANVLTF,TGTGCCAGCAGCTTACAGGGATGGGACTCTGGGGCCAACGTCCTGACTTTC
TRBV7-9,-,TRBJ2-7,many,CASSLDLSYEQYF,TGTGCCAGCAGCCTAGACCTGTCCTACGAGCAGTACTTC
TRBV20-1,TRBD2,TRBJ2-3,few,CSALKTSGGWLEAQYF,TGCAGTGCTCTAAAGACTAGCGGGGGATGGCTAGAGGCGCAGTATTTT
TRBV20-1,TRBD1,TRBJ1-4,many,CSAPTGGAIDEKLFF,TGCAGTGCCCCGACAGGGGGCGCAATCGATGAAAAACTGTTTTTT
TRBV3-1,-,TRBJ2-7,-,CASSRNIYEQYF,TGTGCCAGCAGCCGGAATATCTACGAGCAGTACTTC
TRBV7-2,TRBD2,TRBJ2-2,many,CASSASSGGAGELFF,TGTGCCAGCAGCGCGTCTAGCGGGGGGGCCGGGGAGCTGTTTTTT
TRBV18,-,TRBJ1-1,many,CASSPLVPTEAFF,TGTGCCAGCTCACCCCTCGTGCCCACTGAAGCTTTCTTT
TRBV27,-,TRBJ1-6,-,CASSPGPNSPLHF,TGTGCCAGCAGCCCCGGACCCAATTCACCCCTCCACTTT
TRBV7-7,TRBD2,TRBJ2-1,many,CASSLTSGGGDEQFF,TGTGCTAGCAGCCTAACTAGCGGGGGGGGAGATGAGCAGTTCTTC
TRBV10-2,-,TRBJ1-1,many,CASKDMNTEAFF,TGCGCCAGCAAAGACATGAACACTGAAGCTTTCTTT
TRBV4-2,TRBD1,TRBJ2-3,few,CASSHVATGEASDSTDTQYF,TGTGCCAGCAGCCATGTCGCAACAGGGGAAGCGTCCGATAGCACAGATACGCAGTATTTT
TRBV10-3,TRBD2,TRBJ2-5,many,CAISSGGGFETQYF,TGTGCCATCAGTTCGGGAGGGGGATTTGAGACCCAGTACTTC
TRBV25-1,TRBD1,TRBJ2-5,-,CASSEFTGDTETQYF,TGTGCCAGCAGTGAGTTCACAGGGGATACAGAGACCCAGTACTTC
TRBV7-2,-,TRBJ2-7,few,CASSPTHSYEQYF,TGTGCCAGCAGCCCAACCCACTCCTACGAGCAGTACTTC
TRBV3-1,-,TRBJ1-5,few,CASSQDLGQPQHF,TGTGCCAGCAGCCAAGATTTAGGTCAGCCCCAGCATTTT
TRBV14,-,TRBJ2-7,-,CASSQVGKGDEQYF,TGTGCCAGCAGCCAAGTTGGGAAGGGCGACGAGCAGTACTTC
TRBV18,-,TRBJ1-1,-,CASSPRTDTEAFF,TGTGCCAGCTCACCCAGAACTGATACTGAAGCTTTCTTT
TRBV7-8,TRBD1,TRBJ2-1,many,CASRGQGYNEQFF,TGTGCCAGCAGGGGACAGGGGTATAATGAGCAGTTCTTC
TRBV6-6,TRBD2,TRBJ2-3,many,CASSYFARLAGGPLGTDTQYF,TGTGCCAGCAGTTACTTCGCCAGACTAGCGGGGGGGCCTTTGGGCACAGATACGCAGTATTTT
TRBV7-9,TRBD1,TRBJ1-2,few,CASSLGTGTGDGYTF,TGTGCCAGCAGCTTAGGAACCGGGACAGGGGATGGCTACACCTTC
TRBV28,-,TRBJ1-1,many,CASSFRGATEAFF,TGTGCCAGCAGTTTTCGGGGAGCCACTGAAGCTTTCTTT
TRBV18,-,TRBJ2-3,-,CASSPPTALAGTDTQYF,TGTGCCAGCTCACCACCGACGGCCCTCGCCGGCACAGATACGCAGTATTTT
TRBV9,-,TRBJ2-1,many,CASSVGPGSYNEQFF,TGTGCCAGCAGCGTTGGCCCCGGCTCCTACAATGAGCAGTTCTTC
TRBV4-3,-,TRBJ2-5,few,CASSQDPHSVGTQYF,TGCGCCAGCAGCCAAGATCCCCACTCAGTCGGGACCCAGTACTTC
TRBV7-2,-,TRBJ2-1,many,CASSLDPGTNPFF,TGTGCCAGCAGCTTAGACCCGGGCACAAATCCGTTCTTC
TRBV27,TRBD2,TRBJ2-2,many,CASTRLAGTGELFF,TGTGCCAGCACTCGACTAGCGGGCACCGGGGAGCTGTTTTTT
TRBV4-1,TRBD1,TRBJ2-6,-,CASSQPGQGAPGANVLTF,TGCGCCAGCAGCCAGCCGGGACAGGGGGCACCCGGGGCCAACGTCCTGACTTTC
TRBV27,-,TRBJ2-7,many,CASSRLGGAYEQYF,TGTGCCAGCTCAAGGCTCGGAGGGGCCTACGAGCAGTACTTC
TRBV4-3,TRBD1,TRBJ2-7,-,CASSPGQGGVYEQYF,TGCGCCAGCAGCCCGGGACAGGGGGGAGTCTACGAGCAGTACTTC
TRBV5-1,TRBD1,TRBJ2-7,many,CASSLDWTGILYEQYF,TGCGCCAGCAGCTTGGATTGGACAGGGATCCTCTACGAGCAGTACTTC
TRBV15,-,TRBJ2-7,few,CATSNQGRSYEQYF,TGTGCCACCAGCAACCAGGGCCGCTCCTACGAGCAGTACTTC
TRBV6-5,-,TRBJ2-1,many,CASSPSLGSYNEQFF,TGTGCCAGCAGTCCGAGCCTGGGGTCCTACAATGAGCAGTTCTTC
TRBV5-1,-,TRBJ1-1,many,CASSLAQGPMNTEAFF,TGCGCCAGCAGCTTGGCGCAGGGACCAATGAACACTGAAGCTTTCTTT
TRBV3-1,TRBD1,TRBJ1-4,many,CASSQAGTGIKLFF,TGTGCCAGCAGCCAAGCCGGGACAGGGATAAAACTGTTTTTT
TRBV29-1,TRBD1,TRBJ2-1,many,CSVWTGGINEQFF,TGCAGCGTATGGACAGGGGGGATCAATGAGCAGTTCTTC
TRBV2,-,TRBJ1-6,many,CASRTSNSPLHF,TGTGCCAGCCGGACTAGCAATTCACCCCTCCACTTT
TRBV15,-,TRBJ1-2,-,CATSRDYGGGYTF,TGTGCCACCAGCAGAGATTACGGGGGTGGCTACACCTTC
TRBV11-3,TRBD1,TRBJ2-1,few,CASSLGTGGPGGSTYNEQFF,TGTGCCAGCAGCCTAGGGACAGGGGGACCTGGAGGGAGCACCTACAATGAGCAGTTCTTC
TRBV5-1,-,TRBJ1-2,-,CASSSQSPTLGYTF,TGCGCCAGCAGCTCGCAATCCCCTACGCTTGGCTACACCTTC
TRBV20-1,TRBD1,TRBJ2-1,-,CSASRVRGQGYNEQFF,TGCAGTGCTAGTAGAGTAAGGGGACAGGGCTACAATGAGCAGTTCTTC
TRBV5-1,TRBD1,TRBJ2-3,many,CASSLVEDRVVASTDTQYF,TGCGCCAGCAGCTTGGTTGAGGACAGGGTTGTCGCGAGCACAGATACGCAGTATTTT
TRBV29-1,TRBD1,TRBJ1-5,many,CSAAGQGDQPQHF,TGCAGCGCGGCGGGACAGGGAGATCAGCCCCAGCATTTT